This record looks at one TCR beta chain sequence and its context. Its antigen remains unknown. Trimming removed 7 bases at V and 5 bases at J, with 9 bases between. The CDR3 loop spans 12 amino acids. TCRdb ran MiXCR on the 5' RACE reads and lists one entry per CDR3 protein. The data contain hundreds of thousands of distinct CDR3 sequences, roughly 11% of them seen just once; the ten biggest clones take up roughly 18%. The sample originates from a study of T cells after yellow fever vaccination. Study-level findings and limits: Although the secondary response was weaker, it peaked faster, at day 5 versus 15. Across the CD4 and CD8 compartments, a small share of clonotypes was present in both. The study noted that FACS-sorted repertoires could contain abundant clonotypes contaminating from the bulk population. The booster saw the reappearance of most primary-vaccination clones (approximately 97% CD4, 88% CD8).

This receptor was taken from a man aged 18 to 30 who received the YFV17D yellow fever vaccine. This specimen consisted of PBMCs, obtained on the day of the first yellow fever vaccination. The chain combines TRBV12-3 or TRBV12-4 with TRBJ2-1, with D tentatively TRBD2 (5 bases). The CDR3 loop is CASTNGNNEQFF. The CDR3 bases are TGTGCCAGCACCAACGGGAACAATGAGCAGTTCTTC.